A single sample gave rise to the 18 T cell receptor beta chains below, sequenced in a study of shared clonotypes between healthy human individuals. Profiled with immunoSEQ multiplex PCR; TCRdb holds only in-frame clones, not every one. The data show around 2.3 million clones, roughly 95% seen once. The specimen was naive CD4+ T cells sorted from blood. Subset indicated: CD45RA+ positively selected. The source of these receptors is a man aged 18-30 years in good health.

Concerning this clone itself: The same CDR3 arises from other DNA sequences in this sample as well. V is TRBV5-1 and J is TRBJ2-5; 10 nucleotides agree with TRBD2. V gave up 1 base and J gave up 2 bases; unmatched junction bases: 2. Germline lookup yields CDR1 SGHRS and CDR2 YFSETQ. This CDR3 contains 15 residues. The DNA for the CDR3 is TGCGCCAGCAGCTTGTCTAGCGGGGGACAAGAGACCCAGTACTTC. This sequence encodes CASSLSSGGQETQYF. Combining the CDR3 with reference TRBV5-1 and TRBJ2-5 gives the whole variable domain KAGVTQTPRYLIKTRGQQVTLSCSPISGHRSVSWYQQTPGQGLQFLFEYFSETQRNKGNFPGRFSGRQFSNSRSEMNVSTLELGDSALYLCASSLSSGGQETQYFGPGTRLLVL.

This clone was observed a single time. The chain couples TRBV5-6 to TRBJ2-5, with D unclear. The DNA matches TRBJ2-7 better at its end, which makes the J call doubtful. Germline lookup yields CDR1 SGHDT and CDR2 YYEEEE. This CDR3 is 12 amino acids long. The CDR3 spells CASSFLPYEQYF. The DNA for the CDR3 is TGTGCCAGCAGCTTCTTACCATACGAGCAGTACTTC.

This sequence joins TRBV7-9 and TRBJ2-3, with a weak D call TRBD2 (5 bases). V was cut by 0 bases and J by 2 bases, with 6 bases left in between. The germline gives CDR1 SEHNR, CDR2 FQNEAQ (reference sequence). This CDR3 region has 14 residues. The DNA for the CDR3 is TGTGCCAGCAGCTTAGCCGGGGACACAGATACGCAGTATTTT. It specifies CASSLAGDTDTQYF.

In this sample, this clone turned up once. The rearrangement uses TRBV30 and TRBJ1-2, with a tentative D call TRBD1 (6 bases). Per the germline V gene, CDR1 is GTSNPN and CDR2 is SVGIG (reference sequence). The V and J ends lost 4 bases and 2 bases respectively, with 11 bases between them. The CDR3 is 13 residues long. The CDR3 loop reads CAWTQGQNYGYTF. CDR3 coding DNA: TGTGCCTGGACTCAGGGACAAAACTATGGCTACACCTTC. The whole variable domain, remainder taken from reference TRBV30 and TRBJ1-2, is SQTIHQWPATLVQPVGSPLSLECTVEGTSNPNLYWYRQAAGRGLQLLFYSVGIGQISSEVPQNLSASRPQDRQFILSSKKLLLSDSGFYLCAWTQGQNYGYTFGSGTRLTVV.

The rearrangement links TRBV13 to TRBJ2-5; D is ambiguous. Germline loops: CDR1 PRHDT, CDR2 FYEKMQ (reference sequence). V dropped 5 bases and J dropped 5 bases, with 12 bases sitting between them. The CDR3 is made up of 13 amino acids. The CDR3 is CASSMKASETQYF. The CDR3 DNA reads TGTGCCAGCAGCATGAAGGCCAGCGAGACCCAGTACTTC.

This sequence joins TRBV29-1 and TRBJ2-5; a possible D gene is TRBD2 (5 bases). The CDR3 totals 12 residues. CDR1 and CDR2 (germline): SQVTM, ANQGSEA. Trimming cost V 6 bases and J 4 bases, with 12 bases left between them. Here the CDR3 reads CSVLRGAETQYF. CDR3 nucleotides: TGCAGCGTCCTCCGGGGAGCAGAGACCCAGTACTTC.

The V call is TRBV10-3, the J call TRBJ1-5; 12 bases map to TRBD1. The V segment lost 0 bases and the J segment 6 bases; nucleotides outside the gene matches: 3. The CDR3 consists of 16 residues. CDR1 ENHRY and CDR2 SYGVKD come from the germline V gene. CDR3 bases: TGTGCCATCAGTGAGTCTCCGGGACAGGGGGCTCAGCCCCAGCATTTT. Translation: CAISESPGQGAQPQHF.

This clone was seen a single time. The chain joins TRBV28 to TRBJ1-5; D is possibly TRBD1 (5 bases). Trimming pared 5 bases from V and 1 base from J, leaving 12 bases between. Germline V gene sequence: CDR1 MDHEN, CDR2 SYDVKM. The CDR3 is 15 amino acids. In DNA form, the CDR3 reads TGTGCCAGCAGTCCAGGGTGGGGGAGCAATCAGCCCCAGCATTTT. It specifies CASSPGWGSNQPQHF. Combining the CDR3 with reference TRBV28 and TRBJ1-5 gives the whole variable domain DVKVTQSSRYLVKRTGEKVFLECVQDMDHENMFWYRQDPGLGLRLIYFSYDVKMKEKGDIPEGYSVSREKKERFSLILESASTNQTSMYLCASSPGWGSNQPQHFGDGTRLSIL.

The chain employs TRBV15 and TRBJ1-2; tentative D call: TRBD1 (5 bases). CDR1 is LNHNV, CDR2 YYDKDF, per germline (reference sequence). The V and J ends lost 0 bases and 6 bases respectively, with 11 bases between them. The CDR3 consists of 14 residues. The CDR3 nucleotides read TGTGCCACCAGCAGAGATCAGGCAGGGAATGGCTACACCTTC. It encodes CATSRDQAGNGYTF.

This clone has just a few counts. This rearrangement joins TRBV7-9 to TRBJ1-2, with 9 bases matching TRBD1. Germline V gene data show CDR1 as SEHNR and CDR2 as FQNEAQ (reference sequence). CDR3 size: 15 residues. After removal of 5 bases from V and 7 bases from J, the junction contained 11 bases not matched to a gene. CDR3 in amino acids: CASSISGTGKIGYTF. CDR3 coding DNA: TGTGCCAGCAGCATCTCCGGGACAGGGAAGATTGGCTACACCTTC.

This chain connects TRBV4-1 to TRBJ2-7, with D uncertain. V lost 3 bases and J lost 4, with 10 bases in between. The CDR3 runs to 13 residues. Germline V CDR1 and CDR2: MGHRA, YSYEKL. The CDR3 spells CASSQAHRYEQYF. In DNA form, the CDR3 reads TGCGCCAGCAGCCAGGCACACAGATACGAGCAGTACTTC.

This clone was seen once. The V gene is TRBV6-1, the J gene TRBJ2-5; D unclear. Germline assignment: CDR1 MNHNS and CDR2 SASEGT. Deletions cut 0 bases from V and 7 bases from J, with 15 bases between. This CDR3 has 15 amino acids. CDR3 amino acids: CASSEASDRRATQYF. The CDR3 bases are TGTGCCAGCAGTGAAGCGTCGGATCGCAGAGCGACCCAGTACTTC.

The rearrangement links TRBV6-5 to TRBJ2-1, with TRBD1 matching 8 bases. CDR1 and CDR2 (germline): MNHEY, SVGAGI. V trimming: 4 bases; J trimming: 8 bases; junction bases outside the gene matches: 10. This CDR3 has 15 amino acids. The CDR3 sequence is CASSSGTGHADEQFF. In DNA form, the CDR3 reads TGTGCCAGCAGTTCCGGGACAGGCCACGCCGATGAGCAGTTCTTC.

This sequence joins TRBV2 and TRBJ1-5; no firm D call. The germline gives CDR1 SNHLY, CDR2 FYNNEI. This CDR3 region has 16 residues. V lost 1 base and J 1 base, leaving 11 bases between the germline ends. CDR3 protein: CASSEGSPGSNQPQHF. CDR3 nucleotides: TGTGCCAGCAGTGAAGGGTCCCCTGGAAGCAATCAGCCCCAGCATTTT.

This CDR3 is CASSRRDVSYEQYF. CDR3 bases: TGTGCCAGCAGCCGCCGGGACGTCTCCTACGAGCAGTACTTC. This chain uses TRBV5-4 with TRBJ2-7; D is perhaps TRBD1 or TRBD2 (5 bases each). Looked up from germline, CDR1 is SGHNT and CDR2 is YYREEE (reference sequence). The CDR3 has 14 residues. V was clipped by 4 bases and J by 0 bases, with 11 bases between them.

V and J are TRBV5-1 and TRBJ2-5, with D perhaps TRBD1 or TRBD2 (5 bases each). V lost 9 bases to trimming and J lost 5 bases, with 14 bases between them. The CDR3 contains 12 residues. Germline-derived CDR1 and CDR2 are SGHRS and YFSETQ. The CDR3 protein is CATGASRETQYF. The CDR3 bases are TGCGCCACCGGGGCCTCACGGGAGACCCAGTACTTC.

A single count supports this clone. The J gene is TRBJ1-2, the V gene TRBV29-1, with TRBD1 as a possible D gene (5 bases). Germline values: CDR1 SQVTM, CDR2 ANQGSEA. Deletions cut 6 bases from V and 6 bases from J, with 17 bases between. The CDR3 length is 13 residues. The CDR3 sequence: CSVAGKWLHGYTF. The CDR3 coding sequence is TGCAGCGTCGCAGGGAAATGGTTGCATGGCTACACCTTC. Supplemented by reference TRBV29-1 and TRBJ1-2, the full variable domain reads SAVISQKPSRDICQRGTSLTIQCQVDSQVTMMFWYRQQPGQSLTLIATANQGSEATYESGFVIDKFPISRPNLTFSTLTVSNMSPEDSSIYLCSVAGKWLHGYTFGSGTRLTVV.

This clone was seen once. The chain joins TRBV7-2 to TRBJ1-1, with D perhaps matching TRBD1 (6 bases). Germline assignment: CDR1 SGHTA and CDR2 FQGNSA. This CDR3 has 14 residues. V lost 10 bases and J 0 bases, leaving 15 bases between the germline ends. CDR3 protein: CATYPGEMNTEAFF. The CDR3 DNA follows: TGTGCCACCTACCCAGGGGAGATGAACACTGAAGCTTTCTTT.